This T cell receptor (beta chain) was retrieved from a study of blood T cell repertoires in COVID-19 (dated by TCRdb to 2018 to 2021). Background for the entire study: Collaborator samples came from the United States, Italy and Spain and covered acute and convalescent phases of COVID-19. The samples were drawn from the first 160 participants of the ongoing ImmuneRACE study and from 950 to 1,500 subjects provided by 6 global collaborators. Where available, HLA class I and class II types were taken from metadata supplied by the sample provider and were not determined by assay-based typing. The dataset comprised deeply sampled blood TCRbeta repertoires from subjects exposed to, actively infected with, or recovered from COVID-19. The repertoires were made available in a free public database intended to serve as a resource for research on the immune response to SARS-CoV-2. The prospective study material was composed of cDNA or gDNA derived from T cells, B-cell-depleted T cells, or PBMCs. Nearly every sample came with metadata listing a de-identified subject ID, COVID-19 status, age in years and sex.

Whole blood was collected in K2EDTA tubes by collaborating institutions according to the institutions' own protocols. For TCRbeta analysis, collaborators shipped samples as frozen whole blood, isolated PBMCs, or DNA extracted from either of those sample types. TCRbeta CDR3 regions were amplified from genomic DNA by means of the immunoSEQ Assay, a bias-controlled multiplex PCR. Per the original workflow: Within the assay, amplification of reference gene primers was used to estimate how many nucleated cells each sample contained. To quantify the absolute abundance of each unique TCRbeta CDR3 rearrangement, sequence reads were collapsed and filtered. For each sample, productive Simpson clonality was calculated as the square root of Simpson's diversity index over productive rearrangements. Drawn from immuneACCESS, this table holds only the in-frame rearrangements with V and J called that TCRdb kept. Clones are partly lost; checked studies trace under half to an unresolved V gene and leave the rest unexplained. V, J and clone size are taken as reported in that table, and D and trimming were inferred from the DNA itself. The sample profile shows under 80,000 clones; around 87% of them were found once. The ten largest clones represent over 0.8% of the sample.

As to this clone: This receptor's antigen is unknown. Qualities for individual bases were not recorded, and no much larger clone is one base off.

The germline V end is reduced by 7 bases and the J end by 4 bases; junction bases left unmatched: 11. The germline V gene supplies CDR1 MNHEY and CDR2 SVGAGI. Measured from the cysteine to the phenylalanine, the CDR3 is 15 residues long. This entry keeps only the CDR3 DNA: 45 bases, framed from base 1. What the authors observed across the whole study: The quantity of clinical and demographic metadata differed by source and by participant and was supplied without curation.

The rearrangement combines TRBV6-5 with TRBJ1-2, with 8 bases in between that match TRBD1. Sequences were obtained from peripheral blood. This clonotype was obtained from a man between 65 and 85 years old with acute or convalescent COVID-19. DNA sequence: TGTGCCAGCACCCTCGAGGGCAGGGGGCTCTATGGCTACACCTTC. It translates as CASTLEGRGLYGYTF.